The 22 T cell receptor beta chains listed next were all sequenced from one sample in a study of T-cell reconstitution after alpha-beta-depleted transplantation in children. Researchers prepared the TCRbeta library using unique molecular identifiers, the study reports. TCRdb fed the PCR reads into MiXCR, producing one record per CDR3 protein. Of more than 200,000 distinct CDR3 sequences listed, about 15% are singletons. Sample: PBMCs, mostly from graft donor cells, taken 360 days after TCRalphabeta/CD19-depleted stem cell transplant. These receptors all come from a male patient aged 2 to 9 who had a stem cell transplant for acute lymphoblastic leukemia, so the T cells may come from the graft donor.

This clonotype occurred a few times. The chain carries TRBV7-2 and TRBJ1-2; D is unresolved. This CDR3 comprises 15 residues. From germline, CDR1 is SGHTA and CDR2 FQGNSA. Trimming took 5 bases from V and 4 from J, leaving 17 bases between them. CDR3 region: CASSPGRVSGYGYTF. CDR3 coding DNA: TGTGCCAGCAGCCCGGGGAGGGTTTCGGGCTATGGCTACACCTTC.

J is TRBJ2-7 and V is TRBV6-5; TRBD2 matches 11 bases. Germline-derived CDR1 and CDR2 are MNHEY and SVGAGI. The ends lost 4 bases at V and 3 bases at J; junction bases unmatched: 8. The CDR3 is 16 residues long. The CDR3 is CASSWRTSGGLYEQYF. The CDR3 nucleotides are TGTGCCAGCAGTTGGAGAACTAGCGGGGGCCTCTACGAGCAGTACTTC.

This clonotype was detected a few times. The J gene is TRBJ2-2, the V gene TRBV20-1; unclear D gene. The length of the CDR3 is 13 residues. V shed 6 bases and J shed 6 bases, with 14 bases lying between them. The V gene's germline CDR1 is DFQATT and CDR2 SNEGSKA (reference sequence). DNA of the CDR3: TGCAGTGCCACGAGTTTCTCGGCCGGGGAGCTGTTTTTT. Translating gives CSATSFSAGELFF.

This clonotype has at least ten counts. This chain links TRBV6-2 or TRBV6-3 with TRBJ1-5; no clear D. The germline gives CDR1 MNHEY, CDR2 SVGEGT. The CDR3 totals 15 residues. V lost 6 bases, J lost 0 bases, and 12 bases lay in between. CDR3 loop: CASSPLMASNQPQHF. CDR3 sequence (DNA): TGTGCCAGCAGCCCTCTTATGGCTAGCAATCAGCCCCAGCATTTT.

This clonotype has ten or more counts. The chain links TRBV7-9 to TRBJ2-5, with 11 bases matching TRBD2. The CDR3 runs 16 residues. Germline V gene lookup returns CDR1 SEHNR and CDR2 FQNEAQ (reference sequence). The V segment lost 5 bases and the J segment 1 base; nucleotides outside the gene matches: 6. The CDR3 protein is CASSPLAGGSQETQYF. The CDR3 DNA reads as TGTGCCAGCAGCCCCCTAGCGGGGGGCTCCCAAGAGACCCAGTACTTC.

The rearrangement joins TRBV5-1 to TRBJ2-2; D gene unclear. CDR1 SGHRS and CDR2 YFSETQ come from the germline V gene. Trimming cost V 0 bases and J 1 base, with 10 bases left between them. The CDR3 loop spans 16 amino acids. The CDR3 nucleotides read TGCGCCAGCAGCTTGGTCCTACCCCGGAACACCGGGGAGCTGTTTTTT. Amino acids: CASSLVLPRNTGELFF.

This clonotype has more than one count but fewer than ten. The chain recombines TRBV7-2 with TRBJ2-1, with TRBD1 as a possible D gene (6 bases). Germline CDR1 and CDR2: SGHTA and FQGNSA. The CDR3 has 15 amino acids. V was clipped by 10 bases and J by 6 bases, with 22 bases between them. The CDR3 protein is CATQGNGTLLNEQFF. The CDR3 DNA follows: TGTGCCACACAGGGAAACGGGACCCTCCTCAATGAGCAGTTCTTC.

The rearrangement joins TRBV4-3 to TRBJ1-2; 7 bases line up with TRBD1. Germline loops: CDR1 LGHNA, CDR2 YSLEER. The CDR3 is 16 amino acids. V lost 0 bases, J lost 2 bases, and 6 bases stayed unmatched. Here the CDR3 reads CASSQDLTGQNYGYTF. CDR3 nucleotides: TGCGCCAGCAGCCAAGACTTGACAGGGCAAAACTATGGCTACACCTTC.

This clonotype was picked up a small number of times. The chain links TRBV5-1 to TRBJ2-7; 9 bases match TRBD1. The germline gives CDR1 SGHRS, CDR2 YFSETQ. V was clipped by 4 bases and J by 5 bases; unmatched bases: 10. The CDR3 runs 15 residues. Written as DNA, the CDR3 is TGCGCCAGCAGCGTAATGGGACAGGGAAGCAACGAGCAGTACTTC. Protein: CASSVMGQGSNEQYF.

The chain employs TRBV10-3 and TRBJ2-1; D not resolved. Germline V lookup: CDR1 ENHRY, CDR2 SYGVKD. The CDR3 length is 12 residues. With 2 bases removed from V and 5 bases from J, the gap between germline ends came to 4 bases. The CDR3 DNA reads as TGTGCCATCAGTGAGGGGGACAATGAGCAGTTCTTC. Its protein is CAISEGDNEQFF.

This clonotype showed up many times. The chain recombines TRBV20-1 with TRBJ2-5, with D perhaps matching TRBD2 (6 bases). The CDR3 covers 12 residues. Trimming left V 4 bases short and J 2 bases short, with 8 bases between. Germline assignment: CDR1 DFQATT and CDR2 SNEGSKA (reference sequence). CDR3 protein: CSATAGQETQYF. The CDR3 coding sequence is TGCAGTGCTACCGCGGGGCAAGAGACCCAGTACTTC.

The CDR3 DNA is TGCAGTGCTGGACAGGGGGTCTCCTACAATGAGCAGTTCTTC. This gives the protein CSAGQGVSYNEQFF. The V gene is TRBV20-1, the J gene TRBJ2-1, with 10 bases fitting TRBD1. Germline CDR1 DFQATT, CDR2 SNEGSKA (reference sequence). The J segment lost 0 bases and the V segment lost 5 bases, leaving 1 base of the junction unmatched. CDR3 length equals 14 residues.

This chain joins TRBV11-2 and TRBJ2-7; possible D gene TRBD1, 6 bases. CDR1 and CDR2 (germline): SGHAT, FQNNGV. The CDR3 runs 16 residues. The V gene lost 1 base and the J gene lost 0 bases, with 13 bases spanning the gap. The CDR3 sequence: CASSLAPTGSSYEQYF. The CDR3 DNA is TGTGCCAGCAGCTTAGCCCCTACAGGGAGCTCCTACGAGCAGTACTTC.

The chain joins TRBV12-3 or TRBV12-4 to TRBJ2-1; TRBD2 agrees at 8 bases. There are 13 residues in the CDR3. Trimming took 7 bases from V and 5 from J; bases not matched to a gene: 4. The CDR3 region has the DNA TGTGCCAGCACCGGCGGGGGGAACAATGAGCAGTTCTTC. It codes for CASTGGGNNEQFF.

This clonotype was counted a few times. The V call is TRBV7-9, the J call TRBJ1-5, with 8 bases fitting TRBD1. The CDR3 is 14 amino acids. V shed 4 bases, J shed 5 bases, and the junction held 4 bases outside the gene matches. Germline CDR1 and CDR2: SEHNR and FQNEAQ (reference sequence). CDR3 sequence: CASSSQGVDQPQHF. The CDR3 DNA follows: TGTGCCAGCAGCTCACAGGGGGTCGATCAGCCCCAGCATTTT.

This rearrangement joins TRBV15 to TRBJ2-7, with D perhaps matching TRBD2 (6 bases). Germline V gene sequence: CDR1 LNHNV, CDR2 YYDKDF (reference sequence). Deletions cut 4 bases from V and 3 bases from J, with 13 bases between. The CDR3 spans 14 residues. As DNA, the CDR3 is TGTGCCACCAGCATAAAGAGGGGACTCTACGAGCAGTACTTC. This encodes CATSIKRGLYEQYF.

This clonotype was picked up a small number of times. The chain carries TRBV29-1 and TRBJ1-1, with TRBD1 matching 8 bases. After removal of 4 bases from V and 3 bases from J, the junction contained 7 bases not matched to a gene. The CDR3 spans 14 residues. Germline V gives CDR1 SQVTM, CDR2 ANQGSEA. The DNA for the CDR3 is TGCAGCGTTGCCACAGGGGGAAGGGACACTGAAGCTTTCTTT. It is translated as CSVATGGRDTEAFF. Full variable domain (outside the CDR3, taken from reference TRBV29-1 and TRBJ1-1): SAVISQKPSRDICQRGTSLTIQCQVDSQVTMMFWYRQQPGQSLTLIATANQGSEATYESGFVIDKFPISRPNLTFSTLTVSNMSPEDSSIYLCSVATGGRDTEAFFGQGTRLTVV.

This clonotype has a count of ten or more. This chain uses TRBV30 with TRBJ2-3, with TRBD2 as a possible D gene (5 bases). The V end was cut by 2 bases, the J end by 4 bases, with 25 bases between. The CDR3 extends over 18 amino acids. Germline values: CDR1 GTSNPN, CDR2 SVGIG (reference sequence). Here the CDR3 reads CAWSSRVITPSRPDTQYF. In DNA, the CDR3 is TGTGCCTGGAGTTCGAGGGTGATTACCCCGTCCCGGCCAGATACGCAGTATTTT.

This clonotype has only a few counts. The chain's CDR3 is CASTRGGSSYNEQFF. For the CDR3, the DNA is TGTGCCAGTACAAGGGGGGGAAGCTCCTACAATGAGCAGTTCTTC. The chain joins TRBV19 to TRBJ2-1, with TRBD2 as a possible D gene (7 bases). CDR1 is LNHDA, CDR2 SQIVND, per germline (reference sequence). CDR3 size: 15 residues. V shed 7 bases and J shed 0 bases, with 13 bases lying between them.

This clonotype was counted between two and nine times. The V gene is TRBV5-1, the J gene TRBJ1-4; no firm D call. The germline V gene has CDR1 SGHRS and CDR2 YFSETQ. V was pared by 0 bases and J by 8 bases, with 14 bases between. The CDR3 loop spans 15 amino acids. CDR3 amino acids: CASSLEGLLREKLFF. CDR3 bases: TGCGCCAGCAGCTTGGAGGGCCTCTTGAGGGAAAAACTGTTTTTT.

The gene calls are TRBV11-2 and TRBJ2-3, with D tentatively TRBD2 (6 bases). The germline V gene has CDR1 SGHAT and CDR2 FQNNGV. The CDR3 has 13 residues. The V end lost 3 bases, the J end lost 10 bases, and 14 bases lay between the germline ends. The CDR3 loop reads CASSFDPEGSQYF. For the CDR3, the DNA is TGTGCCAGCAGCTTCGACCCGGAGGGCTCGCAGTATTTT.

There are many counts of this clonotype. The chain employs TRBV24-1 and TRBJ2-1, with D uncertain. Between the trimmed V and J ends, which lost 4 bases and 4 bases, there was a span of 16 bases. The CDR3 extends over 16 amino acids. Germline CDR1 reads KGHDR; CDR2 reads SFDVKD. DNA of the CDR3: TGTGCCACCAGTGACATAATCATTGTTAAGTACAATGAGCAGTTCTTC. It encodes CATSDIIIVKYNEQFF.